This entry features one T cell receptor beta chain sequence. Its antigen is not identified. A read error may account for a junction end that differs from germline. This CDR3 is 12 amino acids long. These data originate in a study of T-cell reconstitution after alpha-beta-depleted transplantation in children. Study-wide points: In some patients, recipient T cells and intrathymic progenitors surviving conditioning explained high day-60 diversity. Newly generated T cells supplied most T-cell counts and diversity one year post-transplant.

Molecular barcoding with unique molecular identifiers was used for the TCRbeta library. TCRdb re-derived calls from the PCR reads in MiXCR, one entry per CDR3 protein. The sample lists about 580,000 distinct CDR3 sequences; roughly 23% were seen once. The TCR comes from a boy younger than two who had a stem cell transplant for acute myeloid leukemia, so the T cells may come from the graft donor. V usage is TRBV12-3 or TRBV12-4 and J usage is TRBJ2-7, with no clear D. Material: PBMCs, mostly from graft donor cells, obtained 360 days after TCRalphabeta/CD19-depleted stem cell transplant. This CDR3 reads CASSFDTSINVF. The CDR3 DNA sequence: TGTGCCAGCAGTTTCGACACATCCATAAATGTTTTC.